Each of the 17 T cell receptor beta chains below was sequenced from the same sample in a study of blood T cell repertoires in COVID-19. Profiling relied on immunoSEQ multiplex PCR, and the TCRdb table lists in-frame clones only, not all of them. Among tens of thousands of clones listed, approximately 90% were seen once. Sequencing input: peripheral blood. The receptor set was obtained from a woman older than 75 with active or convalescent COVID-19.

V is TRBV6-6 and J is TRBJ2-4, with a possible D match to TRBD1 (6 bases). Germline V gene data show CDR1 as MNHNY and CDR2 as SVGAGI (reference sequence). CDR3 length equals 11 residues. V was cut by 6 bases and J by 8 bases, with 8 bases left in between. The CDR3 bases are TGTGCCAGCAGCGCAGGGGACATTCAGTACTTC. It translates to CASSAGDIQYF.

This clone has only one observation. The chain uses TRBV3-1 (or the pseudogene TRBV3-2) and TRBJ2-1; D not resolved. The CDR3 runs 14 residues. The germline V and J ends were trimmed by 1 base and 4 bases, with 8 bases remaining between them. CDR1 is LGHDT, CDR2 YNNKEL, per germline (reference sequence). The CDR3 reads CASSQVGRYNEQFF. The CDR3 DNA follows: TGTGCCAGCAGCCAAGTGGGCAGATACAATGAGCAGTTCTTC.

In nucleotides, the CDR3 is TGTGCCAGCAGTACTCAGCGGACAGTTACCAATCAGCCCCAGCATTTT. This encodes CASSTQRTVTNQPQHF. This sequence joins TRBV28 and TRBJ1-5, with D possibly matching TRBD1 (6 bases). The CDR3 has 16 residues. CDR1 and CDR2 from the germline V gene are MDHEN and SYDVKM. V lost 5 bases to trimming and J lost 3 bases, with 17 bases between them.

The gene calls are TRBV7-8 and TRBJ2-1; TRBD1 matches 8 bases. V gave up 5 bases and J gave up 9 bases; unmatched junction bases: 15. This CDR3 is built from 16 residues. Germline V gene sequence: CDR1 SGHVS, CDR2 FQNEAQ. CDR3 protein: CASSLRQGRPQVEQFF. CDR3 nucleotide sequence: TGTGCCAGCAGCCTTCGACAGGGGCGCCCCCAGGTTGAGCAGTTCTTC.

This chain connects TRBV30 to TRBJ1-5, with TRBD1 matching 9 bases. This CDR3 region has 13 residues. The germline V gene has CDR1 GTSNPN and CDR2 SVGIG (reference sequence). V gave up 4 bases and J gave up 7 bases; unmatched junction bases: 5. Written as DNA, the CDR3 is TGTGCCTGGACACAGGGGGCTGGGCAGCCCCAGCATTTT. It encodes CAWTQGAGQPQHF.

The V and J genes are TRBV11-2 and TRBJ2-3; tentatively, D is TRBD1 (6 bases). The CDR3 runs 16 residues. Trimming pared 5 bases from V and 0 bases from J, leaving 15 bases between. Looked up from germline, CDR1 is SGHAT and CDR2 is FQNNGV. CDR3 sequence reads: CASSPRGQPSTDTQYF. CDR3 sequence (DNA): TGTGCCAGCAGCCCCAGAGGACAGCCTAGCACAGATACGCAGTATTTT.

The chain carries TRBV7-2 and TRBJ2-5; 9 nucleotides align to TRBD2. The CDR3 contains 16 residues. The trim removed 2 bases at V and 5 bases at J, leaving 9 bases unmatched. CDR1 and CDR2 (germline): SGHTA, FQGNSA. CDR3 region: CASSLFGGGAVETQYF. The DNA of the CDR3 is TGTGCCAGCAGCTTATTCGGCGGGGGGGCGGTGGAGACCCAGTACTTC.

This clone was observed a handful of times. V and J are TRBV27 and TRBJ2-2; a possible D gene is TRBD1 (6 bases). The V gene lost 4 bases and the J gene lost 7 bases, with 19 bases spanning the gap. Germline V CDR1 and CDR2: MNHEY, SMNVEV (reference sequence). The CDR3 contains 16 residues. CDR3 loop: CASSSVQGSLIGELFF. Written as DNA, the CDR3 is TGTGCCAGCAGTTCCGTACAGGGATCGCTCATCGGGGAGCTGTTTTTT.

This sequence joins TRBV5-1 and TRBJ1-2; 10 bases are a match to TRBD1. This CDR3 is 15 amino acids long. Germline CDR1 reads SGHRS; CDR2 reads YFSETQ. V shed 0 bases, J shed 5 bases, and the junction held 4 bases outside the gene matches. The CDR3 region is CASSLAGQGPYGYTF. The DNA of the CDR3 is TGCGCCAGCAGCTTGGCGGGACAGGGGCCTTATGGCTACACCTTC.

The chain carries TRBV7-8 and TRBJ1-1; possibly TRBD1 for D (6 bases). The CDR3 contains 15 residues. V lost 5 bases to trimming and J lost 1 base, with 14 bases between them. Germline V gives CDR1 SGHVS, CDR2 FQNEAQ. CDR3 loop: CASSRPTGGNTEAFF. The CDR3 nucleotides are TGTGCCAGCAGCCGCCCGACAGGAGGGAACACTGAAGCTTTCTTT.

The rearrangement joins TRBV3-1 (or the pseudogene TRBV3-2) to TRBJ2-1; the D is unclear. V lost 1 base and J 9 bases, leaving 10 bases between the germline ends. CDR1 is LGHDT, CDR2 YNNKEL, per germline (reference sequence). The CDR3 length is 13 residues. DNA of the CDR3: TGTGCCAGCAGCCAAGGGAGTTTGGGTGAGCAGTTCTTC. Its translation is CASSQGSLGEQFF.

The chain combines TRBV29-1 with TRBJ1-2, with no clear D. V was cut by 7 bases and J by 2 bases, with 8 bases left in between. Germline-derived CDR1 and CDR2 are SQVTM and ANQGSEA. This CDR3 region has 11 residues. The CDR3 loop reads CSGSGNYGYTF. For the CDR3, the DNA is TGCAGCGGGAGTGGAAACTATGGCTACACCTTC.

The rearrangement joins TRBV28 to TRBJ2-2, with TRBD1 identical over 8 bases. The junction had 4 bases not matched to a gene; V was cut back by 6 bases and J by 4 bases. CDR3 length: 14 residues. CDR1 and CDR2 (germline): MDHEN, SYDVKM. The CDR3 DNA reads as TGTGCCAGCAGCCAGGGGGCCCGCACCGGGGAGCTGTTTTTT. Residues: CASSQGARTGELFF.

This clone was counted once. V usage is TRBV24-1 and J usage is TRBJ2-5; 8 bases map to TRBD1. V shed 6 bases and J 1 base; nucleotides not matched to a gene: 0. This CDR3 comprises 13 residues. Germline loops: CDR1 KGHDR, CDR2 SFDVKD. CDR3 residues: CATSTGGQETQYF. The DNA for the CDR3 is TGTGCCACCAGTACAGGGGGCCAAGAGACCCAGTACTTC.

The gene calls are TRBV2 and TRBJ2-2; D perhaps matches TRBD1 (6 bases). The CDR3 runs 15 residues. Germline CDR1 SNHLY, CDR2 FYNNEI. V was clipped by 2 bases and J by 4 bases, with 11 bases between them. For the CDR3, the DNA is TGTGCCAGCAGTGAACAGGGGATTACCACCGGGGAGCTGTTTTTT. Translating gives CASSEQGITTGELFF.

The rearrangement joins TRBV2 to TRBJ1-3, with 10 bases matching TRBD1. The CDR3 is made up of 15 amino acids. J lost 2 bases, V lost 8 bases, and 6 bases had no gene match. Germline V gene sequence: CDR1 SNHLY, CDR2 FYNNEI. For the CDR3, the DNA is TGTGCCAGCCAAAGACAGGGGGCCCCTGGAAACACCATATATTTT. Protein sequence: CASQRQGAPGNTIYF.

V is TRBV19 and J is TRBJ2-5, with D possibly matching TRBD1 (6 bases). Trimming stripped 4 bases from V and 2 bases from J, with 8 bases between. This CDR3 is 13 amino acids long. Germline V gene data show CDR1 as LNHDA and CDR2 as SQIVND (reference sequence). CDR3: CASSTDSQETQYF. CDR3 nucleotides: TGTGCCAGTAGTACGGACAGTCAAGAGACCCAGTACTTC.